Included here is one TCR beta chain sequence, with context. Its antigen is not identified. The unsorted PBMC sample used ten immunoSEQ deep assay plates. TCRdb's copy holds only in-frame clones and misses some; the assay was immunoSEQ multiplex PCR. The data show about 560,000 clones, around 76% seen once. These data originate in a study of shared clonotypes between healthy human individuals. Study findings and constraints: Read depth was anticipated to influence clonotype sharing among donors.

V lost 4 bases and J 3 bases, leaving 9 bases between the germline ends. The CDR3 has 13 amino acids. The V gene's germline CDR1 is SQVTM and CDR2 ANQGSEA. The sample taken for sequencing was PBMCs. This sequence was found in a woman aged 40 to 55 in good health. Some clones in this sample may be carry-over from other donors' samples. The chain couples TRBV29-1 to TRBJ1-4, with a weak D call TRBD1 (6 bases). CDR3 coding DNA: TGCAGCGTTGTGGGGGCGGCTAATGAAAAACTGTTTTTT. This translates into CSVVGAANEKLFF.